The clone carrying this T cell receptor (beta chain) was recorded a few times. A single record per CDR3 protein comes from TCRdb applying MiXCR to the 5' RACE reads. This table holds roughly 750,000 distinct CDR3 sequences, roughly 20% found once. These data originate in a study of identical twins. V lost 3 bases, J lost 5 bases, and 23 bases lay in between. The germline V gene encodes CDR1 SQVTM and CDR2 ANQGSEA. This CDR3 comprises 17 residues. This sample also appeared in a second study, on T cells expressing NK-cell markers. This second study says: HCMV specificity of the expanded NKG2C+ T cell clones stayed unclear.

The source is a woman aged 18-30 years in good health. The rearrangement links TRBV29-1 to TRBJ2-1, with D hard to call. Sequenced input: PBMCs. The DNA for the CDR3 is TGCAGCGTTGAGGGCGGAGCGCGCCATTTCACAAACAATGAGCAGTTCTTC. Residues: CSVEGGARHFTNNEQFF.